Below, 23 T cell receptor beta chains from the same sample are listed, as sequenced in a study of cytomegalovirus exposure and HLA in healthy donors. The study ran its PCR with 60 Vbeta and 13 Jbeta primers. Method: immunoSEQ multiplex PCR; TCRdb's copy keeps in-frame clones and lacks some. Among 130,000 or so clones listed, less than 90% were seen once. What was sequenced was PBMCs. The source is a man aged 40-55 years in good health and CMV-seronegative.

This rearrangement joins TRBV4-1 to TRBJ2-1; 8 nucleotides line up with TRBD2. From germline, CDR1 is MGHRA and CDR2 YSYEKL. J gave up 8 bases and V 1 base, and 7 bases lay outside the gene matches. The CDR3 totals 15 residues. The CDR3 nucleotides are TGCGCCAGCAGCCAAGGGAGGACACTAGCGGATGAGCAGTTCTTC. Translated: CASSQGRTLADEQFF.

This chain connects TRBV27 to TRBJ2-1; TRBD1 aligns across 7 bases. CDR1 MNHEY and CDR2 SMNVEV come from the germline V gene (reference sequence). This CDR3 comprises 13 residues. V gave up 6 bases and J gave up 6 bases; unmatched junction bases: 5. The CDR3 DNA is TGTGCCAGCAGCCTACAGGGGTCCAATGAGCAGTTCTTC. Encoded protein: CASSLQGSNEQFF.

The J gene is TRBJ2-1, the V gene TRBV5-6; TRBD2 might be the D (6 bases). The CDR3 loop spans 15 amino acids. The ends were cut back, 4 bases at V and 3 bases at J, with 14 bases in the middle. CDR1 and CDR2 (germline): SGHDT, YYEEEE. The CDR3 nucleotides are TGTGCCAGCAGCGCGGGGCCGACGGGCTACAATGAGCAGTTCTTC. Protein product: CASSAGPTGYNEQFF.

The chain links TRBV19 to TRBJ2-3, with 8 bases fitting TRBD2. V trimming: 1 base; J trimming: 2 bases; junction bases outside the gene matches: 5. CDR3 length: 16 residues. Per germline, CDR1 LNHDA and CDR2 SQIVND (reference sequence). The CDR3, as DNA: TGTGCCAGTAGTATAGGAGCGGGGGCTAACACAGATACGCAGTATTTT. Translation: CASSIGAGANTDTQYF.

The chain couples TRBV4-1 to TRBJ2-1; maybe TRBD1 (5 bases). CDR1 is MGHRA and CDR2 is YSYEKL in the germline V gene. This CDR3 spans 16 amino acids. V lost 4 bases and J lost 7, with 20 bases in between. The CDR3 region has the DNA TGCGCCAGCAGCCTAGTATTGGGGCAGGGTAGAAATGAGCAGTTCTTC. Translating it yields CASSLVLGQGRNEQFF.

The rearrangement links TRBV2 to TRBJ1-5; 9 positions agree with TRBD1. The CDR3 totals 13 residues. The trim removed 6 bases at V and 4 bases at J, leaving 1 base unmatched. Germline V gene data show CDR1 as SNHLY and CDR2 as FYNNEI. CDR3 region: CASRDRGNQPQHF. The CDR3, as DNA: TGTGCCAGCAGGGACAGGGGAAATCAGCCCCAGCATTTT.

A single count supports this clone. This chain uses TRBV19 with TRBJ2-6; TRBD2 might be the D (5 bases). V was trimmed by 2 bases and J by 0 bases, leaving 14 bases between them. CDR1 and CDR2 (germline): LNHDA, SQIVND (reference sequence). There are 18 residues in the CDR3. Here the CDR3 reads CASSIMRVHDSGANVLTF. Here the CDR3 DNA reads TGTGCCAGTAGTATAATGAGGGTTCACGACTCTGGGGCCAACGTCCTGACTTTC.

The gene calls are TRBV4-2 and TRBJ2-1, with 15 nucleotides matching TRBD2. The V and J ends lost 1 base and 6 bases, in that order; junction bases with no gene match: 4. The germline CDR1 and CDR2 sequences are LGHNA and YNFKEQ. The CDR3 length is 17 residues. The CDR3 DNA reads as TGTGCCAGCAGCCAAGGGACTAGCGGGGGGGCCTCCAATGAGCAGTTCTTC. Protein sequence: CASSQGTSGGASNEQFF.

The rearrangement links TRBV12-2 to TRBJ1-6; the table assigns TRBD1, which was not confirmed against the DNA. TRBV12-2 is a documented pseudogene. This CDR3 is built from 19 residues. The CDR3 DNA is TGTGCAAGTCGCTCCCTCCACCACCTCCAGGGTAGATTTGATTCACCCCTCCACTTT. This sequence encodes CASRSLHHLQGRFDSPLHF.

The rearrangement joins TRBV9 to TRBJ2-7, with TRBD2 as a possible D gene (6 bases). The CDR3 length is 14 residues. Germline CDR1 is SGDLS and CDR2 is YYNGEE. Deletions cut 0 bases from V and 3 bases from J, with 10 bases between. CDR3 bases: TGTGCCAGCAGCGTAGCCCCTAGCGACTACGAGCAGTACTTC. Translation: CASSVAPSDYEQYF.

The V gene is TRBV27, the J gene TRBJ2-5; 12 bases agree with TRBD2. Near its end, the DNA agrees better with TRBJ2-7, so the J call may be wrong. From germline, CDR1 is MNHEY and CDR2 SMNVEV (reference sequence). The CDR3 is 15 residues long. The CDR3 reads CASSLGLAGTYEQYF. CDR3 coding DNA: TGTGCCAGCAGTTTAGGACTAGCGGGGACCTACGAGCAGTACTTC.

The chain is built from TRBV9 and TRBJ2-2; 8 nucleotides match TRBD2. Trimming at V came to 0 bases and at J to 4 bases, leaving 11 bases not matched to a gene. Germline CDR1 is SGDLS and CDR2 is YYNGEE. CDR3 length: 18 amino acids. The DNA for the CDR3 is TGTGCCAGCAGCGTAGGGTATAGCGGGACAATAGGCACCGGGGAGCTGTTTTTT. The encoded protein is CASSVGYSGTIGTGELFF.

This clone turned up a few times. V and J are TRBV7-6 and TRBJ2-7; tentatively, D is TRBD1 (5 bases). The V gene's germline CDR1 is SGHVS and CDR2 FNYEAQ. Between the trimmed V and J ends, which lost 1 base and 5 bases, there was a span of 9 bases. The CDR3 loop spans 13 amino acids. Written as DNA, the CDR3 is TGTGCCAGCAGCTTAGGTCAGGGAAACGAGCAGTACTTC. It specifies CASSLGQGNEQYF.

There are a few counts of this clone. This chain uses TRBV7-3 with TRBJ2-2, with 7 bases lining up with TRBD2. The CDR3 has 14 amino acids. V was clipped by 3 bases and J by 3 bases; unmatched bases: 1. Germline V lookup: CDR1 SGHTA, CDR2 FQGTGA. CDR3 in DNA: TGTGCCAGCAGCTTTGGGGGGGACACCGGGGAGCTGTTTTTT. It is translated as CASSFGGDTGELFF.

The genes are TRBV4-3 and TRBJ1-6; 8 nucleotides line up with TRBD1. Germline CDR1 reads LGHNA; CDR2 reads YSLEER. CDR3 length: 14 residues. With V trimmed by 3 bases and J by 9 bases, 4 bases remained unmatched. The chain's CDR3 is CASSQGTGGSPLHF. As DNA, the CDR3 is TGCGCCAGCAGCCAGGGGACAGGCGGTTCACCCCTCCACTTT.

This clone has only one observation. The chain uses TRBV5-1 and TRBJ1-3; a weak D match, TRBD1 (6 bases). This CDR3 is built from 16 residues. Trimming took off 0 bases at V and 4 bases at J, with 14 bases between the two ends. Germline V gives CDR1 SGHRS, CDR2 YFSETQ. CDR3 DNA: TGCGCCAGCAGCTTGGTGTATGGGGGCGGCGGAAACACCATATATTTT. It codes for CASSLVYGGGGNTIYF.

This chain links TRBV4-1 with TRBJ1-2; TRBD1 matches 7 bases. The germline V gene has CDR1 MGHRA and CDR2 YSYEKL. V lost 0 bases and J lost 2; bases outside the gene matches: 0. This CDR3 contains 14 residues. The CDR3 DNA follows: TGCGCCAGCAGCCAAGAACAGGGGAACTATGGCTACACCTTC. Amino acid sequence: CASSQEQGNYGYTF.

This chain connects TRBV7-9 to TRBJ1-2; TRBD1 might be the D (6 bases). This CDR3 has 14 amino acids. CDR1 is SEHNR, CDR2 FQNEAQ, per germline (reference sequence). V was pared by 0 bases and J by 2 bases, with 7 bases between. CDR3 in DNA: TGTGCCAGCAGCTTAGCCAGGGGCAACTATGGCTACACCTTC. It codes for CASSLARGNYGYTF.

The rearrangement joins TRBV5-1 to TRBJ1-1, with D hard to call. With 0 bases removed from V and 3 bases from J, the gap between germline ends came to 3 bases. The CDR3 spans 12 residues. Germline CDR1 is SGHRS and CDR2 is YFSETQ. The CDR3 nucleotides are TGCGCCAGCAGCTTGGCGGACACTGAAGCTTTCTTT. It yields the protein CASSLADTEAFF.

V gene TRBV7-6 combines with J gene TRBJ2-5; 8 bases match TRBD2. V was clipped by 5 bases and J by 5 bases; unmatched bases: 13. The CDR3 extends over 16 amino acids. Germline loops: CDR1 SGHVS, CDR2 FNYEAQ. CDR3 DNA: TGTGCCAGCAGCCCCCACCTTAGCGGGGCGAGGGAGACCCAGTACTTC. Its protein is CASSPHLSGARETQYF.

This clone came up a few times. The chain employs TRBV7-9 and TRBJ2-3; 14 nucleotides align to TRBD2. V was pared by 4 bases and J by 5 bases, with 5 bases of the junction left unmatched. Germline V gives CDR1 SEHNR, CDR2 FQNEAQ (reference sequence). This CDR3 has 16 amino acids. CDR3 nucleotides: TGTGCCAGCAGCTCGGGACTAGCGGGAGAAATAGATACGCAGTATTTT. Its translation: CASSSGLAGEIDTQYF. Filled out from reference TRBV7-9 and TRBJ2-3, the complete variable domain reads DTGVSQNPRHKITKRGQNVTFRCDPISEHNRLYWYRQTLGQGPEFLTYFQNEAQLEKSRLLSDRFSAERPKGSFSTLEIQRTEQGDSAMYLCASSSGLAGEIDTQYFGPGTRLTVL.

The rearrangement joins TRBV20-1 to TRBJ2-5, with D hard to call. The end of the DNA fits TRBJ2-7 better, so the J call may be wrong. Germline V lookup: CDR1 DFQATT, CDR2 SNEGSKA (reference sequence). This CDR3 contains 11 residues. CDR3 in DNA: TGCAGTGCTAGTGTCGTAAACGAGCAGTACTTC. Its translation is CSASVVNEQYF.

V is TRBV9 and J is TRBJ2-1; D not resolved. Germline CDR1 reads SGDLS; CDR2 reads YYNGEE. The CDR3 has 16 amino acids. Trimming removed 4 bases at V and 2 bases at J, with 16 bases between. CDR3 nucleotides: TGTGCCAGCAGCTCTCGAGGAGACTTCGCCTACAATGAGCAGTTCTTC. This encodes CASSSRGDFAYNEQFF. Variable domain in full (rest from reference TRBV9 and TRBJ2-1): DSGVTQTPKHLITATGQRVTLRCSPRSGDLSVYWYQQSLDQGLQFLIQYYNGEERAKGNILERFSAQQFPDLHSELNLSSLELGDSALYFCASSSRGDFAYNEQFFGPGTRLTVL.